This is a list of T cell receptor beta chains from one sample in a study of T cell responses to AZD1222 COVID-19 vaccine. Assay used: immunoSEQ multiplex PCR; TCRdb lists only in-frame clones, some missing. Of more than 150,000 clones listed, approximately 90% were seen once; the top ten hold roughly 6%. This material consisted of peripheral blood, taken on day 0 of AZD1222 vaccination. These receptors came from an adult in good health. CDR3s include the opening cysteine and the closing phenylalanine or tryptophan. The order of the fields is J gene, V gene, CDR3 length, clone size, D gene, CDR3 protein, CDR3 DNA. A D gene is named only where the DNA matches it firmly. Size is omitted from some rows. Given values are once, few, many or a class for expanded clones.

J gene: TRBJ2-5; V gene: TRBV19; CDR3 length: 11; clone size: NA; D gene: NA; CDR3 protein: CASSLEETQYF; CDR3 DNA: TGTGCCAGTAGTTTGGAGGAGACCCAGTACTTC
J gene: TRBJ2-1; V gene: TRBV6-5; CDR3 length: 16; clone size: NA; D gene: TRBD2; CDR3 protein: CASSYSGRPSYNEQFF; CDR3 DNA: TGTGCCAGCAGTTATAGCGGGAGGCCCTCCTACAATGAGCAGTTCTTC
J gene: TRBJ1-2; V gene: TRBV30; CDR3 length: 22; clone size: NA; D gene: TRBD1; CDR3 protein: CAWSAMTGGAVRTLRGSDGYTF; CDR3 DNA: TGTGCCTGGAGTGCAATGACAGGGGGCGCAGTTCGAACCTTGAGAGGGTCCGATGGCTACACCTTC
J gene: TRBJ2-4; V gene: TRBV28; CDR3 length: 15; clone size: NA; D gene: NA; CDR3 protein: CASSQSGQSKNIQYF; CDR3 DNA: TGTGCCAGCAGTCAAAGTGGACAGAGCAAAAACATTCAGTACTTC
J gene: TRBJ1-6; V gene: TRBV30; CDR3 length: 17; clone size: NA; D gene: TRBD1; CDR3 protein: CAWSVLDRGLYNSPLHF; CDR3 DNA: TGTGCCTGGAGTGTTTTGGACAGGGGACTCTATAATTCACCCCTCCACTTT
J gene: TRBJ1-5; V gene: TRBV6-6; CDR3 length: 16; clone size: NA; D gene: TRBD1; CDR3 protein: CASSRPGQGANQPQHF; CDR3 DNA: TGTGCCAGCAGTCGACCGGGACAGGGGGCGAATCAGCCCCAGCATTTT
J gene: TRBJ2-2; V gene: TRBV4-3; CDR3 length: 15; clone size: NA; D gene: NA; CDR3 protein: CASSQATGVPGELFF; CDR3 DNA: TGCGCCAGCAGCCAAGCCACGGGGGTACCCGGGGAGCTGTTTTTT
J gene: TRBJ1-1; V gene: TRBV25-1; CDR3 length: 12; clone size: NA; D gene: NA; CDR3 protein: CASGDYGDEAFF; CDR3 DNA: TGTGCCAGCGGAGACTACGGAGATGAAGCTTTCTTT
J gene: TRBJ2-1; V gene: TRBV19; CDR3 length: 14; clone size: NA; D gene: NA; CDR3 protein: CASSSARGYNEQFF; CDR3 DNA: TGTGCCAGTAGTAGTGCCAGGGGTTACAATGAGCAGTTCTTC
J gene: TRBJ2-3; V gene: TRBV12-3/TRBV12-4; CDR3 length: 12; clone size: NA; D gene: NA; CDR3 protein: CASSLSWDTQYF; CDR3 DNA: TGTGCCAGCAGCCTGAGCTGGGATACGCAGTATTTT
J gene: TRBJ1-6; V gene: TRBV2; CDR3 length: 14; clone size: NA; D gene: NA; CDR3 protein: CASKRVSGGSPLHF; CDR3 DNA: TGTGCCAGCAAAAGGGTCTCCGGCGGTTCACCCCTCCACTTT
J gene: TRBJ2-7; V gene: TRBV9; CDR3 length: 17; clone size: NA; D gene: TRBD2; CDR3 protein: CASSVNSRGTSFYEQYF; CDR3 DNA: TGTGCCAGCAGCGTCAATTCCAGAGGGACTAGCTTCTACGAGCAGTACTTC
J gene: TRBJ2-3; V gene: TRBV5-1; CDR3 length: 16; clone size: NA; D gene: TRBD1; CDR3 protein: CASSLAGTGSTDTQYF; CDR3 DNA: TGCGCCAGCAGCTTGGCTGGGACAGGCAGCACAGATACGCAGTATTTT
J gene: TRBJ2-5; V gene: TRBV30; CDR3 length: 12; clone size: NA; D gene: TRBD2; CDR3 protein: CAWSSGGETQYF; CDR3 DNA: TGTGCCTGGAGTTCGGGGGGGGAGACCCAGTACTTC
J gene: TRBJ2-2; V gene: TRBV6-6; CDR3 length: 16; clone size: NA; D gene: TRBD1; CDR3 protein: CASSPTGGSNTGELFF; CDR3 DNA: TGTGCCAGCAGCCCGACAGGGGGCTCCAACACCGGGGAGCTGTTTTTT
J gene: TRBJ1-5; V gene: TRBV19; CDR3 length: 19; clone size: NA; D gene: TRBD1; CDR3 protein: CASSTDTRGYVYSNQPQHF; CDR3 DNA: TGTGCCAGTAGTACTGATACCAGGGGGTACGTCTATAGCAATCAGCCCCAGCATTTT
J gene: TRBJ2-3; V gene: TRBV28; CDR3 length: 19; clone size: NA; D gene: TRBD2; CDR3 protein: CASSLWTSGIGPPTDTQYF; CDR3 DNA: TGTGCCAGCAGTTTATGGACTAGCGGGATCGGACCCCCCACAGATACGCAGTATTTT
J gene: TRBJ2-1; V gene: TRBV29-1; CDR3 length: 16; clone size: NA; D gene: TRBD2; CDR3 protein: CSVQRGTSGSRNEQFF; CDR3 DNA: TGCAGCGTCCAACGAGGGACTAGCGGGAGTCGGAATGAGCAGTTCTTC
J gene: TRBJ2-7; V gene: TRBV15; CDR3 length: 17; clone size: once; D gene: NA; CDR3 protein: CATSRSAGAWTAYEQYF; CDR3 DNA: TGTGCCACCAGCAGAAGCGCCGGGGCATGGACGGCGTACGAGCAGTACTTC
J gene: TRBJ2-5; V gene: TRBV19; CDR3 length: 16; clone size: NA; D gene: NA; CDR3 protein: CASSLPGGPGAETQYF; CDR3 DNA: TGTGCCAGTAGTTTACCCGGGGGGCCTGGGGCAGAGACCCAGTACTTC
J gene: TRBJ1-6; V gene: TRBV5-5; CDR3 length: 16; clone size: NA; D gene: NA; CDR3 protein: CASSRTAGSDNSPLHF; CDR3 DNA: TGTGCCAGCAGTCGGACAGCCGGATCTGATAATTCACCCCTCCACTTT
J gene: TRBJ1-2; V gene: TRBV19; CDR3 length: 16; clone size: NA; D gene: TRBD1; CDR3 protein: CASSIEWRGPSYGYTF; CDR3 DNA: TGTGCCAGTAGTATAGAGTGGAGGGGGCCGAGCTATGGCTACACCTTC
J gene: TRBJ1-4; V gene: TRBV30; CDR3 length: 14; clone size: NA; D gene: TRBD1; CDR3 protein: CAWSLQGSNEKLFF; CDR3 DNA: TGTGCCTGGAGCTTACAGGGGTCTAATGAAAAACTGTTTTTT
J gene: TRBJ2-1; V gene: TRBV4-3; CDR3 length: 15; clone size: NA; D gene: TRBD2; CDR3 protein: CASSPPVAGGPEQFF; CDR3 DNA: TGCGCCAGCAGCCCTCCGGTAGCGGGAGGGCCTGAGCAGTTCTTC
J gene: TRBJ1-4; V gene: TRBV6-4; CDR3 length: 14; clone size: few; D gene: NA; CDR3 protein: CASSEITGREKLFF; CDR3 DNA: TGTGCCAGCAGTGAGATAACAGGGAGGGAAAAACTGTTTTTT
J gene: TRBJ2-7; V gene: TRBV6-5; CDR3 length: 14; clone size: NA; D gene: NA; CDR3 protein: CASSPGRGRAEQYF; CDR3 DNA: TGTGCCAGCAGCCCCGGGAGGGGGCGCGCCGAGCAGTACTTC
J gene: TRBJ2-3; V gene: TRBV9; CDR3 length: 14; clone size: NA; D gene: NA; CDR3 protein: CASSGVAEGDTQYF; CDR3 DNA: TGTGCCAGCAGCGGGGTAGCGGAGGGGGATACGCAGTATTTT
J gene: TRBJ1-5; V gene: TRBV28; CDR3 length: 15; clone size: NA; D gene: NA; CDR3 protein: CASRGSGTQGQPQHF; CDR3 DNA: TGTGCCAGCAGAGGGTCGGGGACTCAAGGTCAGCCCCAGCATTTT
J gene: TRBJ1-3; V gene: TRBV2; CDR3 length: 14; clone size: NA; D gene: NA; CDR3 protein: CASSHLTSGNTIYF; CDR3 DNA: TGTGCCAGCAGCCACCTAACCTCTGGAAACACCATATATTTT
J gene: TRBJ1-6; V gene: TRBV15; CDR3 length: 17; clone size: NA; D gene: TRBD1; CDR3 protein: CATSRVTGGSYNSPLHF; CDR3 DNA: TGTGCCACCAGCAGAGTAACAGGGGGCTCCTATAATTCACCCCTCCACTTT
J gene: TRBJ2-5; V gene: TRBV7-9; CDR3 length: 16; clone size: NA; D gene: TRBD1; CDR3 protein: CASSLRTGVGQETQYF; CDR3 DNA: TGTGCCAGCAGCTTAAGGACAGGAGTTGGCCAAGAGACCCAGTACTTC
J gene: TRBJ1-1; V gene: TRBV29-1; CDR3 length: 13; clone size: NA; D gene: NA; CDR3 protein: CSVEGLGRTEAFF; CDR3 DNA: TGCAGCGTTGAAGGGCTAGGGAGGACTGAAGCTTTCTTT
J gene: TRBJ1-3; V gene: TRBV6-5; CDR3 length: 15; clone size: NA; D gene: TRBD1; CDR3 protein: CASSYLRDRGNTIYF; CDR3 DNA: TGTGCCAGCAGTTACCTCCGGGACAGGGGGAACACCATATATTTT
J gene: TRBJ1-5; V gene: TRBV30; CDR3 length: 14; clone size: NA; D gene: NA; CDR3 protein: CAWSVKLENQPQHF; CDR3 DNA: TGTGCCTGGAGTGTAAAGCTGGAGAATCAGCCCCAGCATTTT
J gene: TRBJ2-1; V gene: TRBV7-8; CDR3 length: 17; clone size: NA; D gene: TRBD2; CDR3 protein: CASSLAGREGKYNEQFF; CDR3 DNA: TGTGCCAGCAGCTTAGCCGGGCGGGAGGGCAAGTACAATGAGCAGTTCTTC
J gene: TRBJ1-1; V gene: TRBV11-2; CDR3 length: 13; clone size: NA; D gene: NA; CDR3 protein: CASSRNMNTEAFF; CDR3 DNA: TGTGCCAGCAGCCGGAACATGAACACTGAAGCTTTCTTT
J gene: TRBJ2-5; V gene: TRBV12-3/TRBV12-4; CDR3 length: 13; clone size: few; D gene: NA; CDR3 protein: CASSSISSETQYF; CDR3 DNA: TGTGCCAGCAGTTCAATTAGCTCGGAGACCCAGTACTTC
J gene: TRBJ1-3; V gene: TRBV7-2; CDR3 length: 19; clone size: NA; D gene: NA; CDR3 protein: CASSLAPDRLIPSGNTIYF; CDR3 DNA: TGTGCCAGCAGCTTAGCCCCAGACAGGCTCATTCCCTCTGGAAACACCATATATTTT
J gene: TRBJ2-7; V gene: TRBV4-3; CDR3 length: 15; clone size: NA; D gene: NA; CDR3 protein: CASSQGPGAGYEQYF; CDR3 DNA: TGCGCCAGCAGCCAAGGGCCAGGGGCGGGTTACGAGCAGTACTTC
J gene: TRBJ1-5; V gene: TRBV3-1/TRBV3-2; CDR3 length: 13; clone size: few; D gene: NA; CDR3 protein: CASSQVGEQPQHF; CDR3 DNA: TGTGCCAGCAGCCAAGTAGGGGAACAGCCCCAGCATTTT